A single sample is the source of the 32 T cell receptor beta chains below, sequenced in a study of CD8+ T cells in alopecia areata. RNA extraction and reverse transcription yielded cDNA as sequencing template. TCRdb's table, derived via immunoSEQ multiplex PCR, lists solely in-frame clones and lacks some. Found here are about 190,000 clones, more than 55% of them singletons; the top ten hold approximately 0.63%. Treatment denoted: oral pan-JAK inhibitor, 5-10 mg twice daily. Sample: CD4+ T cells sorted from blood, taken at week 4, from a patient treated with tofacitinib. These receptors originate from a human donor with alopecia areata.

This chain uses TRBV5-1 with TRBJ1-1; 9 bases are a match to TRBD1. V trimming: 4 bases; J trimming: 1 base; junction bases outside the gene matches: 5. The V gene's germline CDR1 is SGHRS and CDR2 YFSETQ. This CDR3 spans 15 amino acids. CDR3 nucleotide sequence: TGCGCCAGCAGCCCACAGGGGGCGCGGAACACTGAAGCTTTCTTT. Translated, it gives CASSPQGARNTEAFF.

V and J are TRBV5-1 and TRBJ2-7; D remains ambiguous. V was clipped by 7 bases and J by 1 base, with 9 bases between them. CDR3 length: 12 amino acids. From germline, CDR1 is SGHRS and CDR2 YFSETQ. Here the CDR3 reads CASGDLSYEQYF. The CDR3, as DNA: TGCGCCAGCGGGGATTTGTCCTACGAGCAGTACTTC.

The chain carries TRBV5-1 and TRBJ1-2, with TRBD1 as a possible D gene (5 bases). Trimming cost V 1 base and J 6 bases, with 13 bases left between them. Per the germline V gene, CDR1 is SGHRS and CDR2 is YFSETQ. The CDR3 totals 14 residues. CDR3 sequence: CASSLIPTGDGYTF. The CDR3 DNA sequence: TGCGCCAGCAGCTTGATACCGACGGGGGATGGCTACACCTTC.

This clone was detected only a few times. The chain uses TRBV11-1 and TRBJ2-5, with a tentative D call TRBD1 (6 bases). Germline V CDR1 and CDR2: SGHAT, FQDESV (reference sequence). The CDR3 extends over 15 amino acids. V lost 4 bases, J lost 2 bases, and 14 bases lay in between. CDR3 sequence (DNA): TGTGCCAGCAGCTCAAAACAGGGCCGACAAGAGACCCAGTACTTC. As protein: CASSSKQGRQETQYF.

This clone was recorded a few times. This rearrangement joins TRBV29-1 to TRBJ2-1, with 7 bases that match TRBD2. Germline trimming cut 6 bases from V and 2 bases from J; bases unmatched to any gene: 1. Germline V gives CDR1 SQVTM, CDR2 ANQGSEA. The CDR3 contains 12 residues. CDR3 bases: TGCAGCGTCGGGACTACCTACAATGAGCAGTTCTTC. Residues: CSVGTTYNEQFF.

This clone was counted ten times or more. This sequence joins TRBV28 and TRBJ1-3, with TRBD1 matching over 9 bases. This CDR3 is 14 amino acids long. Germline CDR1 reads MDHEN; CDR2 reads SYDVKM. Trimming at V came to 8 bases and at J to 3 bases, leaving 5 bases not matched to a gene. CDR3 loop: CASLTGGSGNTIYF. CDR3 DNA sequence: TGTGCCAGCCTCACAGGGGGCAGTGGAAACACCATATATTTT.

The gene calls are TRBV2 and TRBJ1-5; D possibly corresponds to TRBD1 (6 bases). The germline V gene has CDR1 SNHLY and CDR2 FYNNEI. This CDR3 region has 15 residues. With 8 bases removed from V and 7 bases from J, the gap between germline ends came to 21 bases. CDR3 region: CASLADRSMRQPQHF. For the CDR3, the DNA is TGTGCCAGCCTTGCCGACAGGTCAATGAGGCAGCCCCAGCATTTT.

This chain links TRBV27 with TRBJ2-2; 12 positions match TRBD1. Unmatched junction bases numbered 3, after V lost 3 bases and J lost 7 bases. Germline CDR1 reads MNHEY; CDR2 reads SMNVEV (reference sequence). The CDR3 consists of 15 residues. In nucleotides, the CDR3 is TGTGCCAGCAGTTTCTGGGACAGGGGGCGCGGGGAGCTGTTTTTT. This translates into CASSFWDRGRGELFF.

This clone showed up just once. The rearrangement uses TRBV10-3 and TRBJ2-7; D is possibly TRBD2 (5 bases). Germline CDR1 reads ENHRY; CDR2 reads SYGVKD. This CDR3 contains 14 residues. The V end was cut by 3 bases, the J end by 1 base, with 10 bases between. The CDR3: CAISEVTRSYEQYF. CDR3 sequence (DNA): TGTGCCATCAGTGAAGTAACTAGATCCTACGAGCAGTACTTC.

This clone appeared a few times. The chain combines TRBV7-2 with TRBJ2-2; D gene uncertain. The V gene's germline CDR1 is SGHTA and CDR2 FQGNSA. V was shortened by 4 bases and J by 7 bases, with 13 bases between the two germline ends. CDR3 length equals 14 residues. The CDR3: CASSSYRAGGELFF. In nucleotides, the CDR3 is TGTGCCAGCAGCTCCTACCGGGCTGGCGGGGAGCTGTTTTTT.

As regards this clone: Other nucleotide sequences from this sample produce the same CDR3. This chain uses TRBV29-1 with TRBJ2-7; perhaps TRBD1 as D (6 bases). The CDR3 consists of 12 residues. Trimming pared 4 bases from V and 2 bases from J, leaving 9 bases between. Germline V gene data show CDR1 as SQVTM and CDR2 as ANQGSEA. CDR3 in DNA: TGCAGCGTTGGGGGGACACCCTACGAGCAGTACTTC. Encoded protein: CSVGGTPYEQYF.

This clone was observed a handful of times. The rearrangement links TRBV7-2 to TRBJ2-1; 8 bases align to TRBD2. The CDR3 runs to 17 residues. J gave up 7 bases and V 5 bases, and 16 bases lay outside the gene matches. Germline loops: CDR1 SGHTA, CDR2 FQGNSA. CDR3 region: CASSQTSGLGQKNEQFF. DNA of the CDR3: TGTGCCAGCAGCCAAACATCGGGACTAGGGCAGAAAAATGAGCAGTTCTTC. The full variable domain, completed using reference TRBV7-2 and TRBJ2-1, is GAGVSQSPSNKVTEKGKDVELRCDPISGHTALYWYRQSLGQGLEFLIYFQGNSAPDKSGLPSDRFSAERTGGSVSTLTIQRTQQEDSAVYLCASSQTSGLGQKNEQFFGPGTRLTVL.

A few counts support this clone. The gene calls are TRBV10-3 and TRBJ1-4; 9 nucleotides line up with TRBD1. J was trimmed by 2 bases and V by 6 bases; bases with no gene match: 4. The CDR3 has 15 amino acids. Germline V gene data show CDR1 as ENHRY and CDR2 as SYGVKD. The CDR3 loop reads CAISPQGATNEKLFF. The DNA of the CDR3 is TGTGCCATCAGCCCACAGGGGGCGACTAATGAAAAACTGTTTTTT.

V is TRBV4-3 and J is TRBJ2-2; D gene ambiguous. The CDR3 runs to 14 residues. Trimming left V 0 bases short and J 6 bases short, with 8 bases between. The germline V gene has CDR1 LGHNA and CDR2 YSLEER. The CDR3 sequence: CASSQEGTAGELFF. CDR3 bases: TGCGCCAGCAGCCAAGAGGGTACAGCCGGGGAGCTGTTTTTT.

The chain links TRBV4-1 to TRBJ2-5, with 9 positions matching TRBD2. V was clipped by 4 bases and J by 0 bases; unmatched bases: 6. CDR3 length: 16 residues. Germline CDR1 MGHRA, CDR2 YSYEKL. The CDR3 here is CASSRSGRSDQETQYF. The CDR3 bases are TGCGCCAGCAGCCGGAGCGGGAGGAGCGACCAAGAGACCCAGTACTTC.

The chain carries TRBV11-2 and TRBJ2-7, with 11 nucleotides matching TRBD2. Germline V gene lookup returns CDR1 SGHAT and CDR2 FQNNGV. This CDR3 comprises 14 residues. Trimming took 0 bases from V and 7 from J; bases not matched to a gene: 2. CDR3 DNA: TGTGCCAGCAGCTTAGAATGGACTAGCGGGGAGCAGTACTTC. Protein: CASSLEWTSGEQYF.

The V gene is TRBV19, the J gene TRBJ2-3; 9 bases fit TRBD2. Unmatched junction bases numbered 1, after V lost 3 bases and J lost 3 bases. Germline loops: CDR1 LNHDA, CDR2 SQIVND (reference sequence). The CDR3 runs 14 residues. In DNA, the CDR3 is TGTGCCAGTAGTATGAGCGGGAGGACAGATACGCAGTATTTT. The encoded protein is CASSMSGRTDTQYF.

CDR3 sequence reads: CASSVGPFNEQFF. The CDR3 DNA reads as TGTGCCAGCAGCGTGGGGCCTTTCAATGAGCAGTTCTTC. The chain uses TRBV7-9 and TRBJ2-1; a weak D match, TRBD1 (5 bases). The CDR3 has 13 amino acids. Germline assignment: CDR1 SEHNR and CDR2 FQNEAQ (reference sequence). Trimming took 5 bases from V and 6 from J, leaving 11 bases between them.

The chain combines TRBV2 with TRBJ2-6; no firm D call. CDR3 size: 16 residues. Germline V CDR1 and CDR2: SNHLY, FYNNEI. V lost 0 bases, J lost 0 bases, and 6 bases lay in between. The CDR3 DNA is TGTGCCAGCAGTGAAGCACGATCCTCTGGGGCCAACGTCCTGACTTTC. It specifies CASSEARSSGANVLTF.

The rearrangement links TRBV29-1 to TRBJ1-1, with 7 bases that match TRBD1. The CDR3 is 18 residues long. Germline V gene lookup returns CDR1 SQVTM and CDR2 ANQGSEA. Trimming removed 4 bases from V and 3 bases from J; junction bases left unmatched: 20. CDR3 loop: CSVVPRTGYSLGDTEAFF. Written as DNA, the CDR3 is TGCAGCGTTGTTCCTCGGACAGGCTACTCTCTGGGGGACACTGAAGCTTTCTTT. Full variable domain (missing parts from reference TRBV29-1 and TRBJ1-1): SAVISQKPSRDICQRGTSLTIQCQVDSQVTMMFWYRQQPGQSLTLIATANQGSEATYESGFVIDKFPISRPNLTFSTLTVSNMSPEDSSIYLCSVVPRTGYSLGDTEAFFGQGTRLTVV.

The chain links TRBV28 to TRBJ2-5; 7 nucleotides agree with TRBD2. CDR3 length equals 14 residues. Losses at the gene ends were 11 bases for V and 4 bases for J; bases not matched to a gene: 13. Germline CDR1 reads MDHEN; CDR2 reads SYDVKM. This CDR3 is CASHDLAEIETQYF. The CDR3 DNA is TGTGCCTCCCATGACCTAGCGGAGATAGAGACCCAGTACTTC.

The chain joins TRBV5-1 to TRBJ2-2; D ambiguous. The germline CDR1 and CDR2 sequences are SGHRS and YFSETQ. V lost 6 bases, J lost 0 bases, and 9 bases lay in between. This CDR3 is built from 14 residues. The CDR3 reads CASNPLPNTGELFF. CDR3 nucleotides: TGCGCCAGCAATCCTTTACCGAACACCGGGGAGCTGTTTTTT.

The chain has TRBV30 and TRBJ1-2; D ambiguous. Per germline, CDR1 GTSNPN and CDR2 SVGIG (reference sequence). The length of the CDR3 is 13 residues. The V end lost 2 bases, the J end lost 6 bases, and 13 bases lay between the germline ends. The CDR3: CAWSSRVIDGYTF. The CDR3, as DNA: TGTGCCTGGAGTTCACGGGTAATCGATGGCTACACCTTC.

The gene calls are TRBV30 and TRBJ2-7; D is uncertain. CDR1 and CDR2 (germline): GTSNPN, SVGIG (reference sequence). This CDR3 region has 11 residues. V shed 0 bases and J shed 5 bases, with 5 bases lying between them. The CDR3 coding sequence is TGTGCCTGGAGTGTTACCGACGAGCAGTACTTC. Translated: CAWSVTDEQYF.

The chain's CDR3 is CASSKGLAGGRSEQFF. The CDR3 coding sequence is TGCGCCAGCAGCAAGGGACTAGCGGGAGGACGCAGTGAGCAGTTCTTC. The chain couples TRBV5-1 to TRBJ2-1, with 15 bases aligning to TRBD2. Germline lookup yields CDR1 SGHRS and CDR2 YFSETQ. The CDR3 extends over 16 amino acids. The ends lost 4 bases at V and 9 bases at J; junction bases unmatched: 8.

V and J are TRBV5-6 and TRBJ2-3, with 7 bases lining up with TRBD1. Germline CDR1 and CDR2: SGHDT and YYEEEE. The trim removed 0 bases at V and 4 bases at J, leaving 2 bases unmatched. The CDR3 sequence is 14 residues long. DNA of the CDR3: TGTGCCAGCAGCTTGGCCACAGGGGCAGATACGCAGTATTTT. Translating it yields CASSLATGADTQYF. Full variable domain (remainder filled in from reference TRBV5-6 and TRBJ2-3): DAGVTQSPTHLIKTRGQQVTLRCSPKSGHDTVSWYQQALGQGPQFIFQYYEEEERQRGNFPDRFSGHQFPNYSSELNVNALLLGDSALYLCASSLATGADTQYFGPGTRLTVL.

This chain uses TRBV30 with TRBJ1-1; weak D call: TRBD1 (5 bases). V gave up 1 base and J gave up 1 base, with 16 bases separating them. In germline, CDR1 is GTSNPN, CDR2 SVGIG (reference sequence). The CDR3 is 16 amino acids. The CDR3 spells CAWSAYRGSTNTEAFF. CDR3 DNA sequence: TGTGCCTGGAGTGCCTATCGGGGGTCCACGAACACTGAAGCTTTCTTT.

This rearrangement joins TRBV30 to TRBJ1-1; 11 bases map to TRBD1. Per the germline V gene, CDR1 is GTSNPN and CDR2 is SVGIG (reference sequence). The CDR3 covers 13 residues. Germline trimming cut 4 bases from V and 7 bases from J; bases unmatched to any gene: 5. This CDR3 is CAWKMDRGLEAFF. CDR3 sequence (DNA): TGTGCCTGGAAAATGGACAGGGGGCTTGAAGCTTTCTTT.

This chain joins TRBV7-2 and TRBJ1-5; the D is unclear. Germline V gene lookup returns CDR1 SGHTA and CDR2 FQGNSA. V was trimmed by 2 bases and J by 7 bases, leaving 9 bases between them. This CDR3 is 13 amino acids long. The CDR3 loop is CASSLHEGQPQHF. In DNA form, the CDR3 reads TGTGCCAGCAGCTTACACGAAGGGCAGCCCCAGCATTTT.

J is TRBJ2-3 and V is TRBV5-1, with 9 positions matching TRBD2. With 4 bases clipped from V and 8 bases from J, the junction kept 14 bases outside the gene matches. Germline V CDR1 and CDR2: SGHRS, YFSETQ. CDR3 size: 16 residues. CDR3 nucleotide sequence: TGCGCCAGCAGCCCGGACCCCGCGGGAGGGCCAGGTACGCAGTATTTT. Protein product: CASSPDPAGGPGTQYF.

The rearrangement joins TRBV10-2 to TRBJ1-1; no reliable D call. The length of the CDR3 is 13 residues. Trimming took off 7 bases at V and 2 bases at J, with 11 bases between the two ends. The germline V gene encodes CDR1 WSHSY and CDR2 SAAADI. The CDR3: CASKEQFNTEAFF. The CDR3 region has the DNA TGCGCCAGCAAAGAACAGTTCAACACTGAAGCTTTCTTT.

This clone has at least ten counts. The chain has TRBV29-1 and TRBJ2-1; 8 bases agree with TRBD2. The CDR3 covers 13 residues. Germline trimming cut 4 bases from V and 3 bases from J; bases unmatched to any gene: 2. Germline loops: CDR1 SQVTM, CDR2 ANQGSEA. The CDR3 spells CSVALAVYNEQFF. CDR3 nucleotide sequence: TGCAGCGTTGCACTAGCGGTCTACAATGAGCAGTTCTTC.